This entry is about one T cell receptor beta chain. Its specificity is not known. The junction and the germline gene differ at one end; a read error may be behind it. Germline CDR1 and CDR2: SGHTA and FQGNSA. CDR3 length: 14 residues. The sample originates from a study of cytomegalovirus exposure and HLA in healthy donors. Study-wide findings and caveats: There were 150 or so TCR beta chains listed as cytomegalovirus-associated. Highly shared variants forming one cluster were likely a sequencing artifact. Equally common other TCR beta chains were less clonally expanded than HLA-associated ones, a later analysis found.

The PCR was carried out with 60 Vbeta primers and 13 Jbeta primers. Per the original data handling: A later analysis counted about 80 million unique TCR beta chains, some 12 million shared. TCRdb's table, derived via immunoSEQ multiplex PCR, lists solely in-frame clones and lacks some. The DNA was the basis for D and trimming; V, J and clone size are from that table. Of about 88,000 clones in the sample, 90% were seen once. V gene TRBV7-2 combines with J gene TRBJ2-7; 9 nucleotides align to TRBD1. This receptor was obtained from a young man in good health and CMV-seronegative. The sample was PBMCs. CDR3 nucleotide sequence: TGCGCCAGCAGCTTACGGGACAGGGTCTGGGAGCAGTACTTC. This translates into CASSLRDRVWEQYF.